The T cell receptor beta chain described here comes from a study of response to subunit inactivated influenza vaccine. Whole-study results and caveats: Authors suggested seasonal influenza vaccinations each recruit few new T cells.

TCRdb processed the RT-PCR reads anew with MiXCR; each CDR3 protein has one entry. The sample consists of roughly 760,000 distinct CDR3 sequences, 21% of them appearing once. For this clonotype: Its target is unknown.

This clonotype originated in a man between 45 and 60 years old who received an inactivated influenza vaccine. Material: PBMCs from blood, obtained roughly 5 days after vaccination.

The CDR3 here is CASSVEGGSGYTF. CDR3 DNA sequence: TGTGCCAGCAGCGTCGAGGGCGGCTCTGGCTACACCTTC. V usage is TRBV9 and J usage is TRBJ1-2; D gene unclear. Germline CDR1 and CDR2: SGDLS and YYNGEE. This CDR3 has 13 residues. V was trimmed by 2 bases and J by 7 bases, leaving 12 bases between them.